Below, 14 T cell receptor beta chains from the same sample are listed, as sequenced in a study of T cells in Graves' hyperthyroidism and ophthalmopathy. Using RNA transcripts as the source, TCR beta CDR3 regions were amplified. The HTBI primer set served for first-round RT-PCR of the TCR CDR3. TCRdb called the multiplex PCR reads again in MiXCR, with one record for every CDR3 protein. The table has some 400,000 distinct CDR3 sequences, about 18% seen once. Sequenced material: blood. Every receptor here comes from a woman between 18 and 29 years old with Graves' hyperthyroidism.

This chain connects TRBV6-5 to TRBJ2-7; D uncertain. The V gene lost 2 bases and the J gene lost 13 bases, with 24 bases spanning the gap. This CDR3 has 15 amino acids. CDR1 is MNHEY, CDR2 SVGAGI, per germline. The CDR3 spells CASSYPSGQAPAFYF. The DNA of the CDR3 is TGTGCCAGCAGTTACCCATCCGGCCAGGCCCCCGCGTTCTACTTC.

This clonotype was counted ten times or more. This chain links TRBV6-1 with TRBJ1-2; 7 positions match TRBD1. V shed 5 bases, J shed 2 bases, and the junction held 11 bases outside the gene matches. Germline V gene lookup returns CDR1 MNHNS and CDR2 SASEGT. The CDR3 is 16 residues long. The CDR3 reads CASSPLTGARNYGYTF. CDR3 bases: TGTGCCAGCAGTCCACTCACAGGGGCGCGGAACTATGGCTACACCTTC.

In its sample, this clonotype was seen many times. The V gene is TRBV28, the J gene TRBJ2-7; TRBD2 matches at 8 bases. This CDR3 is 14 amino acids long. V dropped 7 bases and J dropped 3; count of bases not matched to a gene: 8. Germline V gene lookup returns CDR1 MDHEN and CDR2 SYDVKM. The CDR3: CASTPAGGDYEQYF. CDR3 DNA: TGTGCCAGCACTCCTGCGGGGGGCGACTACGAGCAGTACTTC.

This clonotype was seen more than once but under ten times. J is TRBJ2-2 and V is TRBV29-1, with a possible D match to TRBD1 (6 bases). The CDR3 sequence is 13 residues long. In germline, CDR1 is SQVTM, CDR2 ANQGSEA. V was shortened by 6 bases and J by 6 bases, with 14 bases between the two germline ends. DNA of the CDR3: TGCAGCGTGGGGATTCAGGGGTCCGGGGAGCTGTTTTTT. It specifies CSVGIQGSGELFF.

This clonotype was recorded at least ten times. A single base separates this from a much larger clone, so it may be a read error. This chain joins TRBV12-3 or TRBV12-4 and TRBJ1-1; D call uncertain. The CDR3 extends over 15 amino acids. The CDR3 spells CASSLFLGRNTEACF. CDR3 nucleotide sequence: TGTGCCAGCAGCCTCTTCTTGGGCCGTAACACTGAAGCTTGCTTT.

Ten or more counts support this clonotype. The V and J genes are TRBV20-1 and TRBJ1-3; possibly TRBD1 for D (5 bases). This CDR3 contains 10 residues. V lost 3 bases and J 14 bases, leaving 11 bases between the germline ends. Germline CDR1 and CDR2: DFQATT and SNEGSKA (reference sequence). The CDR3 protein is CSARLDTVYF. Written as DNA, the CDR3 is TGCAGTGCTAGGCTGGACACGGTATATTTT.

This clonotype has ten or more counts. The CDR3: CASSYGDSPLHF. The CDR3 bases are TGTGCCAGCAGTTACGGGGATTCACCCCTCCACTTT. V is TRBV6-5 and J is TRBJ1-6, with unresolved D. The germline V gene encodes CDR1 MNHEY and CDR2 SVGAGI. V lost 2 bases and J 8 bases, leaving 4 bases between the germline ends. CDR3 length: 12 amino acids.

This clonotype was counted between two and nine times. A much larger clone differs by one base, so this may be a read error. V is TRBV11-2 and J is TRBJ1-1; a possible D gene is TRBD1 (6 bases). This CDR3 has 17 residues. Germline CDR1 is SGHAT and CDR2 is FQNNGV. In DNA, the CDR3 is TGTGCCAGCAGCTACATTAATACCGGCGGGGGCCGAGCTGAAACTTTCTTT. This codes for CASSYINTGGGRAETFF.

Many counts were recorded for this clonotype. The CDR3: CASSLASQLRETQYF. CDR3 coding DNA: TGTGCCAGCAGCTTGGCCAGTCAGTTGCGAGAGACCCAGTACTTC. The rearrangement uses TRBV5-5 and TRBJ2-5, with D uncertain. Germline CDR1 reads SGHKS; CDR2 reads YYEKEE (reference sequence). V lost 0 bases to trimming and J lost 4 bases, with 13 bases between them. The length of the CDR3 is 15 residues.

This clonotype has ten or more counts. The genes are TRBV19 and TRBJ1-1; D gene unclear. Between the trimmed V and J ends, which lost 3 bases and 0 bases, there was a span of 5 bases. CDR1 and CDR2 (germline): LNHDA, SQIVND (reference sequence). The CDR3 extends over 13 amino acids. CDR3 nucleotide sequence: TGTGCCAGTAGTATGATGGTGAACACTGAAGCTTTCTTT. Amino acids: CASSMMVNTEAFF. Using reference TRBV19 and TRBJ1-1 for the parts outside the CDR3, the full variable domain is DGGITQSPKYLFRKEGQNVTLSCEQNLNHDAMYWYRQDPGQGLRLIYYSQIVNDFQKGDIAEGYSVSREKKESFPLTVTSAQKNPTAFYLCASSMMVNTEAFFGQGTRLTVV.

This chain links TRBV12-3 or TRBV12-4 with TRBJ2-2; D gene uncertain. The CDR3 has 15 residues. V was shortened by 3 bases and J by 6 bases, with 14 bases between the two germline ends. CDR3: CASSFGAVGAGELFF. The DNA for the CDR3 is TGTGCCAGCAGTTTCGGCGCTGTGGGCGCCGGGGAGCTGTTTTTT.

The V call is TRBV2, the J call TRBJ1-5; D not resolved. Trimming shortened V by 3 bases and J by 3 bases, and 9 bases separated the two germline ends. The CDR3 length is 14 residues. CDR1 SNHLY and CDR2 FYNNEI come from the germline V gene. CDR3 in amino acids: CASSDKTINQPQHF. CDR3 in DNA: TGTGCCAGCAGTGACAAGACGATCAATCAGCCCCAGCATTTT.

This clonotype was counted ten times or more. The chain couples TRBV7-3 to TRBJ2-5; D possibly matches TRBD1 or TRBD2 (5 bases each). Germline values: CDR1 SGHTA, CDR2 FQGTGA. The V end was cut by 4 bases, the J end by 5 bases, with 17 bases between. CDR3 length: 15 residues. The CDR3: CASSSRDPREETQYF. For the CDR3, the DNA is TGTGCCAGCAGCTCTCGGGACCCTCGCGAGGAGACCCAGTACTTC.

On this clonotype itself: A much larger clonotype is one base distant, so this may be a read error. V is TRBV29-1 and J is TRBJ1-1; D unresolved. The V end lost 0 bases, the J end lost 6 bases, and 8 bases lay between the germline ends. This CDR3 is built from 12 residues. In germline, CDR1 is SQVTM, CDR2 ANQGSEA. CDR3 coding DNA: TGCAGCGTTGAAGAATCGGTGGCTGAAGCTTTCTTT. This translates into CSVEESVAEAFF. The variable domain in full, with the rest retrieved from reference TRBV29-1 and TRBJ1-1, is SAVISQKPSRDICQRGTSLTIQCQVDSQVTMMFWYRQQPGQSLTLIATANQGSEATYESGFVIDKFPISRPNLTFSTLTVSNMSPEDSSIYLCSVEESVAEAFFGQGTRLTVV.